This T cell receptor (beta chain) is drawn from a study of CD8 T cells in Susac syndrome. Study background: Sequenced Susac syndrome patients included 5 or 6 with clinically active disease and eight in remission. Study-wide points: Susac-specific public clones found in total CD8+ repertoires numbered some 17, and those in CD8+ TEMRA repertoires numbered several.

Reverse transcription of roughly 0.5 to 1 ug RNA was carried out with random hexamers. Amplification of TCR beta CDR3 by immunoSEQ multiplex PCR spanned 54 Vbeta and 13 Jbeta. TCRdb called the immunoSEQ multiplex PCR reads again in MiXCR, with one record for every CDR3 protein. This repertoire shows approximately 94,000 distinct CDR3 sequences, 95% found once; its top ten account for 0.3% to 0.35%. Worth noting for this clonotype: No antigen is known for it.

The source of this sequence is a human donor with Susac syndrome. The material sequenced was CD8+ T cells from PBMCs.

CDR3 loop: CASRDRVTGELFF. The CDR3 bases are TGTGCCAGCAGGGATAGGGTGACCGGGGAGCTGTTTTTT. This chain links TRBV9 with TRBJ2-2, with D hard to call. This CDR3 spans 13 amino acids. The germline CDR1 and CDR2 sequences are SGDLS and YYNGEE. V lost 5 bases and J lost 5, with 10 bases in between. Combining the CDR3 with reference TRBV9 and TRBJ2-2 gives the whole variable domain DSGVTQTPKHLITATGQRVTLRCSPRSGDLSVYWYQQSLDQGLQFLIQYYNGEERAKGNILERFSAQQFPDLHSELNLSSLELGDSALYFCASRDRVTGELFFGEGSRLTVL.